Listed below are T cell receptor beta chains from one sample, sequenced in a study of T-cell reconstitution after alpha-beta-depleted transplantation in children. Each CDR3 protein is one row after TCRdb ran MiXCR on the PCR reads. The table has some 600,000 distinct CDR3 sequences, about an eighth seen once. Material: PBMCs, mostly from graft donor cells, obtained 360 days after TCRalphabeta/CD19-depleted stem cell transplant. These receptors originate from a male patient between 10 and 17 years old who had a stem cell transplant for acute myeloid leukemia, so the T cells may come from the graft donor. Each CDR3 is given with its conserved first and last residue. A D gene is named only where the DNA matches it firmly. The listing skips clone size in some rows; elsewhere it reads once, few, many or a size class.

size	J	V	D	CDR3	DNA
many	TRBJ2-1	TRBV28	NA	CASSLRGYNEQFF	TGTGCCAGCAGTTTAAGGGGGTACAATGAGCAGTTCTTC
NA	TRBJ1-2	TRBV29-1	NA	CSVEGPQGFYGYTF	TGCAGCGTGGAAGGGCCTCAGGGGTTCTATGGCTACACCTTC
NA	TRBJ2-7	TRBV4-3	NA	CASREEVWGISYEQYF	TGCGCCAGCAGAGAAGAGGTGTGGGGGATATCCTACGAGCAGTACTTC
many	TRBJ2-1	TRBV11-3	NA	CASSGFDSSYNEQFF	TGTGCCAGCAGCGGCTTCGACAGCTCCTACAATGAGCAGTTCTTC
many	TRBJ2-1	TRBV29-1	NA	CSVAPRTNTGNEQFF	TGCAGCGTTGCCCCCCGAACCAACACGGGCAATGAGCAGTTCTTC
NA	TRBJ2-3	TRBV20-1	TRBD2	CSATYLAGYGRATDTQYF	TGCAGTGCTACTTACCTAGCGGGATATGGTAGGGCGACAGATACGCAGTATTTT
NA	TRBJ2-1	TRBV21-1	NA	CASSKAVGQNSYNEQFF	TGTGCCAGCAGCAAAGCGGTAGGACAGAACTCCTACAATGAGCAGTTCTTC
few	TRBJ2-3	TRBV9	NA	CASSVDWGTDTQYF	TGTGCCAGCAGCGTTGACTGGGGCACAGATACGCAGTATTTT
NA	TRBJ2-7	TRBV3-1	NA	CASSQSQGTLLDEQYF	TGTGCCAGCAGCCAATCACAGGGTACACTCCTGGACGAGCAGTACTTC
many	TRBJ2-2	TRBV5-6	NA	CASRKDVWGTGELFF	TGTGCCAGCAGAAAGGACGTCTGGGGGACCGGGGAGCTGTTTTTT
NA	TRBJ2-3	TRBV10-1	NA	CASSPSTYTQYF	TGCGCCAGCAGTCCCTCTACTTATACGCAGTATTTT
few	TRBJ2-7	TRBV20-1	NA	CSARPPGTYEQYF	TGCAGTGCTAGACCTCCGGGCACCTACGAGCAGTACTTC
NA	TRBJ2-7	TRBV5-1	TRBD2	CASSSGTSSTYEQYF	TGCGCCAGCAGCTCCGGGACTAGCTCCACCTACGAGCAGTACTTC
many	TRBJ2-1	TRBV20-1	TRBD1	CSAATGQVLYEQFF	TGCAGTGCTGCGACGGGACAGGTACTGTATGAGCAGTTCTTC
many	TRBJ2-2	TRBV29-1	NA	CSVLGAHTGELFF	TGCAGCGTCTTGGGGGCTCACACCGGGGAGCTGTTTTTT
NA	TRBJ2-5	TRBV28	TRBD1	CASSQPGQGAGETQYF	TGTGCCAGCAGTCAACCGGGACAGGGGGCTGGAGAGACCCAGTACTTC
NA	TRBJ2-1	TRBV24-1	TRBD2	CATSDSGPWREAYNEQFF	TGTGCCACCAGTGATTCCGGCCCTTGGCGGGAGGCGTACAATGAGCAGTTCTTC
few	TRBJ2-7	TRBV20-1	TRBD2	CSAGGTYPLLAGGHSYEQYF	TGCAGTGCCGGCGGGACATACCCCTTGCTAGCGGGAGGACACTCCTACGAGCAGTACTTC
NA	TRBJ2-7	TRBV11-2	TRBD2	CASSLENRGLARLYEQYF	TGTGCCAGCAGCTTAGAAAACAGGGGACTAGCGAGACTCTACGAGCAGTACTTC
few	TRBJ2-1	TRBV9	TRBD2	CASSAGGLAGRVPYNEQFF	TGTGCCAGCAGCGCTGGGGGACTAGCGGGAAGGGTGCCCTACAATGAGCAGTTCTTC
few	TRBJ1-2	TRBV7-2	NA	CASSSSPVAPRGYTF	TGTGCCAGCAGCTCCTCTCCGGTGGCCCCGAGAGGCTACACCTTC
NA	TRBJ2-7	TRBV7-8	TRBD2	CASSSLAEAYEQYF	TGTGCCAGCAGCTCCCTAGCGGAAGCCTACGAGCAGTACTTC
NA	TRBJ1-1	TRBV27	NA	CASSLILGFGEAFF	TGTGCCAGCAGTTTAATACTGGGCTTTGGTGAAGCTTTCTTT
many	TRBJ2-5	TRBV9	TRBD2	CASSVAPSGLETQYF	TGTGCCAGCAGCGTAGCCCCTAGCGGATTGGAGACCCAGTACTTC
few	TRBJ2-7	TRBV7-9	TRBD2	CASSFGRDYEQYF	TGTGCCAGCAGCTTCGGGAGGGACTACGAGCAGTACTTC
NA	TRBJ2-5	TRBV27	NA	CASSSQFQKTQYF	TGTGCCAGCAGTTCCCAATTTCAGAAGACCCAGTACTTC
NA	TRBJ2-7	TRBV6-2/TRBV6-3	NA	CASSYPDRFSYEQYF	TGTGCCAGCAGTTACCCGGACAGATTTTCCTACGAGCAGTACTTC
once	TRBJ2-4	TRBV30	NA	CAWSVFGGRIQYF	TGTGCCTGGAGTGTTTTTGGAGGCCGCATTCAGTACTTC
NA	TRBJ2-1	TRBV12-3/TRBV12-4	NA	CASPSENEQFF	TGTGCCAGCCCCAGCGAAAATGAGCAGTTCTTC
many	TRBJ1-1	TRBV6-5	NA	CASSYGQNGNTEAFF	TGTGCCAGCAGTTACGGCCAGAACGGGAACACTGAAGCTTTCTTT
many	TRBJ2-1	TRBV29-1	TRBD2	CSLFNSGSFNEQFF	TGCAGCCTCTTTAATAGCGGGAGTTTTAATGAGCAGTTCTTC
few	TRBJ2-4	TRBV9	TRBD1	CASSAPLGTASQNIQYF	TGTGCCAGCAGCGCACCCCTCGGGACAGCTAGCCAAAACATTCAGTACTTC
NA	TRBJ2-7	TRBV27	TRBD2	CASSSRLASTYEQYF	TGTGCCAGCAGTTCGCGACTAGCGTCGACCTACGAGCAGTACTTC
many	TRBJ1-4	TRBV19	NA	CASSGWADEPEKLFF	TGTGCCAGTAGTGGGTGGGCAGACGAGCCTGAAAAACTGTTTTTT
NA	TRBJ2-6	TRBV25-1	NA	CASSRWGSSGANVLTF	TGTGCCAGCAGTCGTTGGGGGAGCTCTGGGGCCAACGTCCTGACTTTC
NA	TRBJ1-5	TRBV29-1	NA	CSVAGGSGNQPQHF	TGCAGCGTTGCCGGGGGGTCTGGCAATCAGCCCCAGCATTTT
few	TRBJ2-1	TRBV7-3	NA	CASSLTFRYNEQFF	TGTGCCAGCAGCTTAACGTTCCGGTACAATGAGCAGTTCTTC
few	TRBJ2-7	TRBV6-2/TRBV6-3	TRBD1	CASSYRTGDTYEQYF	TGTGCCAGCAGTTACCGGACAGGGGACACCTACGAGCAGTACTTC
NA	TRBJ2-7	TRBV28	TRBD1	CASSLWAGQGATYEQYF	TGTGCCAGCAGTTTATGGGCGGGACAGGGGGCCACCTACGAGCAGTACTTC
few	TRBJ2-7	TRBV4-3	NA	CASSHGAGYEQYF	TGCGCCAGCAGTCACGGGGCGGGGTACGAGCAGTACTTC
few	TRBJ2-5	TRBV5-1	NA	CASSFGPVTGGETQYF	TGCGCCAGCAGCTTTGGGCCCGTGACAGGAGGAGAGACCCAGTACTTC
few	TRBJ2-7	TRBV6-5	TRBD2	CASSYTSGGSYEQYF	TGTGCCAGCAGTTACACTAGCGGCGGCTCCTACGAGCAGTACTTC
NA	TRBJ2-2	TRBV11-3	TRBD2	CASSLIAGGPIPGELFF	TGTGCCAGCAGCTTAATAGCGGGAGGGCCGATCCCCGGGGAGCTGTTTTTT
NA	TRBJ2-5	TRBV5-6	NA	CASSRGLRSIQETQYF	TGTGCCAGCAGCAGGGGACTTCGCTCAATCCAAGAGACCCAGTACTTC